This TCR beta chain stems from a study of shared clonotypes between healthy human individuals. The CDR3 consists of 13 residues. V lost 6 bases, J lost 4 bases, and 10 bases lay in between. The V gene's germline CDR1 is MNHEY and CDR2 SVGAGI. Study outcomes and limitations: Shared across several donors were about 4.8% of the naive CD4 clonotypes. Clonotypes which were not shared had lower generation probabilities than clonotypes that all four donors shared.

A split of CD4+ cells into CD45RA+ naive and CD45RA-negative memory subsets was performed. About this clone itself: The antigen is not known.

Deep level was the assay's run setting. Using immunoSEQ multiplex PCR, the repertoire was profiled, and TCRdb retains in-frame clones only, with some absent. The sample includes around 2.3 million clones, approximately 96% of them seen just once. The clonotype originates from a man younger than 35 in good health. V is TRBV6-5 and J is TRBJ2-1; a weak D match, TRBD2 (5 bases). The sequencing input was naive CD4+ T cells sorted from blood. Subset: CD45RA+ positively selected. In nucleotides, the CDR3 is TGTGCCAGCAGCCAAGGGAGTTACAATGAGCAGTTCTTC. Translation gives CASSQGSYNEQFF.